This T cell receptor beta chain comes out of a study of T cells in Graves' hyperthyroidism and ophthalmopathy. Study observations and caveats: Model predictions of ophthalmopathy came a median around 6.5 months before onset. Most clonotypes expanded in thyroid above 0.001 were likewise present in blood.

The study excluded patients with uncontrolled infection, other autoimmune disease, pregnancy or lactation. Amplification of TCR beta CDR3 regions was performed using RNA transcripts as template. RT-PCR in the first round (using the HTBI primer set) targeted the TCR CDR3. TCRdb re-called the multiplex PCR reads with MiXCR, one entry per CDR3 protein. The profile covers roughly 700,000 distinct CDR3 sequences, with around 40% appearing a single time and roughly 31% taken by the ten largest. As for this clonotype: Its antigen is unidentified. The junction differs from germline at one of its ends, possibly a read error.

Germline lookup yields CDR1 LGHNA and CDR2 YSLEER. The CDR3 loop spans 13 amino acids. This TCR came from a woman aged 40 to 50 with Graves' hyperthyroidism. Sequencing was carried out using blood. This chain connects TRBV4-3 to TRBJ2-7, with D tentatively TRBD2 (6 bases). The CDR3 loop is CASSQGRGYEKYF. The CDR3 nucleotides read TGCGCCAGCAGCCAAGGGAGGGGTTACGAGAAGTACTTC.